This TCR beta chain was observed in a study of CD8 T cells in ankylosing spondylitis. Points from the study as a whole: Disease-linked clones reportedly concentrated significantly in matched ankylosing spondylitis synovial fluid. In synovial fluid and blood from reactive arthritis, some motif variants were previously reported. Disease-linked clones were found to be CD8+ and relatively rare in peripheral blood. Characteristic, it appeared, of ankylosing spondylitis blood was a TCR beta motif of eight or nine highly homologous variants.

Quantitative 5'-RACE with molecular barcodes generated TCR beta libraries. TCRdb re-called the 5' RACE reads through MiXCR, storing one row per CDR3 protein. The sample records some 450,000 distinct CDR3 sequences, roughly 18% being singletons. This clonotype was detected ten times or more. Its cognate antigen is unknown. The sample comprised blood, either unsorted or a sorted T cell fraction (not recorded which). The sequence derives from a male donor with ankylosing spondylitis.

The DNA for the CDR3 is TGCAGTGCTAGCCCTGGTGGGCGTTCTTCCCAAGAGACCCAGTACTTC. Amino acids: CSASPGGRSSQETQYF. The rearrangement joins TRBV20-1 to TRBJ2-5; D is ambiguous. From germline, CDR1 is DFQATT and CDR2 SNEGSKA (reference sequence). The CDR3 contains 16 residues. Trimming took off 3 bases at V and 1 base at J, with 18 bases between the two ends.